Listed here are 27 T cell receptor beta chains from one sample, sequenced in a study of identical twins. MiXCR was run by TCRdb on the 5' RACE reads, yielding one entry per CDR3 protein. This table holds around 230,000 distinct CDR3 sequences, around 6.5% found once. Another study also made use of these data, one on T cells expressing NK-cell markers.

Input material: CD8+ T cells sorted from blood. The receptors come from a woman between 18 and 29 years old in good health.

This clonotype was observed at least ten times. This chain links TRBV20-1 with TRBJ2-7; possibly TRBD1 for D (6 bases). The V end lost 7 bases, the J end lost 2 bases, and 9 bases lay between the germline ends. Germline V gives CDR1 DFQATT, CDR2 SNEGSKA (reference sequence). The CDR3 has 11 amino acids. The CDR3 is CSGQGPYEQYF. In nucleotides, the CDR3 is TGCAGTGGTCAGGGGCCCTACGAGCAGTACTTC.

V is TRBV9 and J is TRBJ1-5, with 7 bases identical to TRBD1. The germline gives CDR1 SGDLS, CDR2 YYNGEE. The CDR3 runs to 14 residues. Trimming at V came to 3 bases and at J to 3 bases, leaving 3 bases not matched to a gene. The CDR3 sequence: CASSGGQNNQPQHF. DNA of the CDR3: TGTGCCAGCAGCGGGGGACAGAACAATCAGCCCCAGCATTTT.

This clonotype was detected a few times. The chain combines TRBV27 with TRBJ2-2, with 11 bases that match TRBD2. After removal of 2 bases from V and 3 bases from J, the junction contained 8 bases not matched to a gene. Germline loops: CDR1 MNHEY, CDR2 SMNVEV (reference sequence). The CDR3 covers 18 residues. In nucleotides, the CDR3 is TGTGCCAGCAGTTTACGGCTAGCGGGGGGCCCCTACACCGGGGAGCTGTTTTTT. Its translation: CASSLRLAGGPYTGELFF.

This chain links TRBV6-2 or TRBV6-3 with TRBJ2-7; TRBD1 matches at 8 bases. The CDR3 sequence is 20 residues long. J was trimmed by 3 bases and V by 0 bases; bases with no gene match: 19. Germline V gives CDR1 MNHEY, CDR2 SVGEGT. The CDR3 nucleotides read TGTGCCAGCAGTTACTCGAAGACTGGGCAGGGGGCATCCCTACTCTACGAGCAGTACTTC. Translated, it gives CASSYSKTGQGASLLYEQYF.

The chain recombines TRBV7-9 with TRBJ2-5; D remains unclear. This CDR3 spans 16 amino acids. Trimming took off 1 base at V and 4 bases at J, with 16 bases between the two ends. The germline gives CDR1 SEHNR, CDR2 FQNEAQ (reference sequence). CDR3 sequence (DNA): TGTGCCAGCAGCTTAGTTTCTCTCAAAGGTGGAGAGACCCAGTACTTC. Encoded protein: CASSLVSLKGGETQYF.

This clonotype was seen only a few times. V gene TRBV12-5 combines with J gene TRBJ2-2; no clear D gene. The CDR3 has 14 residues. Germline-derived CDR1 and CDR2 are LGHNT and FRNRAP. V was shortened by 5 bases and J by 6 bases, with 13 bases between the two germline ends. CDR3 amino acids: CASGPPYSAGELFF. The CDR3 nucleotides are TGTGCTAGTGGTCCACCATATAGTGCCGGGGAGCTGTTTTTT.

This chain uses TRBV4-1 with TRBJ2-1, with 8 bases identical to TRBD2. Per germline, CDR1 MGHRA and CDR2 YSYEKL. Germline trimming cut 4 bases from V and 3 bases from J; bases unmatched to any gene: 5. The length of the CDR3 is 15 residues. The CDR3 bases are TGCGCCAGCAGCCTAATGAGCGGGAGCTACAATGAGCAGTTCTTC. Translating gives CASSLMSGSYNEQFF.

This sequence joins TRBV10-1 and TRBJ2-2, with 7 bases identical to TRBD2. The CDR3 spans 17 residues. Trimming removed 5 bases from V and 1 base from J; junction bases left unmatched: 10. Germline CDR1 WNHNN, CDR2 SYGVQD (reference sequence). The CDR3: CASSHTGSGVNTGELFF. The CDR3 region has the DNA TGCGCCAGCAGTCACACTGGAAGCGGGGTGAACACCGGGGAGCTGTTTTTT.

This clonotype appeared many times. CDR3 nucleotides: TGTGCCAGCAGCGCCGGACCGGGAGGGGGGGGGAATGAGCAGTTCTTC. Protein product: CASSAGPGGGGNEQFF. The chain has TRBV9 and TRBJ2-1, with TRBD2 matching 8 bases. CDR3 length: 16 amino acids. Per the germline V gene, CDR1 is SGDLS and CDR2 is YYNGEE. V gave up 3 bases and J gave up 7 bases; unmatched junction bases: 12.

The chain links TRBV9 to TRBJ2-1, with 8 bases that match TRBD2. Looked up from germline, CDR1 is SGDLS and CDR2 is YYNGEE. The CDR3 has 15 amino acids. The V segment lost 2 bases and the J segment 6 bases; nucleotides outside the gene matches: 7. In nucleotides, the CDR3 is TGTGCCAGCAGCGTCGACCCGGGAGGGCCCAATGAGCAGTTCTTC. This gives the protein CASSVDPGGPNEQFF.

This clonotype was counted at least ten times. The CDR3 bases are TGTGCCAGCAGCTCCCTCCCCATGGGAGCGGGAGTTGGAGAGACCCAGTACTTC. Protein product: CASSSLPMGAGVGETQYF. The chain couples TRBV11-1 to TRBJ2-5, with 8 bases fitting TRBD2. After removal of 4 bases from V and 4 bases from J, the junction contained 17 bases not matched to a gene. Germline lookup yields CDR1 SGHAT and CDR2 FQDESV (reference sequence). There are 18 residues in the CDR3.

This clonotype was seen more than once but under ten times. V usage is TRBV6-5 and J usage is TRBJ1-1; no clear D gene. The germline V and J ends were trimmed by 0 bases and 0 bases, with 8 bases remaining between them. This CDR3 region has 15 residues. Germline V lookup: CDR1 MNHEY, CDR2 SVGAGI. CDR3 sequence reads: CASSYSLFLNTEAFF. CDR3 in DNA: TGTGCCAGCAGTTACTCCCTCTTTTTGAACACTGAAGCTTTCTTT.

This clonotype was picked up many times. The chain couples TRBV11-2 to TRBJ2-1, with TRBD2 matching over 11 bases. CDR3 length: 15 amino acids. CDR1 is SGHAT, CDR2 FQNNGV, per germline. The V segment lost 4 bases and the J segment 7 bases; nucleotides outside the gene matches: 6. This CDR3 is CASSSGTSGLNEQFF. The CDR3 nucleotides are TGTGCCAGCAGCTCCGGGACTAGCGGTTTAAATGAGCAGTTCTTC.

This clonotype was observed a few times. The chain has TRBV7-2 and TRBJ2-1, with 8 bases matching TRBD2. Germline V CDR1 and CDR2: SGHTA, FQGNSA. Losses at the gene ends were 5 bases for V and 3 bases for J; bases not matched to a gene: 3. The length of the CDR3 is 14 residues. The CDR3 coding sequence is TGTGCCAGCAGCGTCACTAGCGGCTACAATGAGCAGTTCTTC. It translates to CASSVTSGYNEQFF. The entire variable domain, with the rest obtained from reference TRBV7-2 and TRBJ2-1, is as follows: GAGVSQSPSNKVTEKGKDVELRCDPISGHTALYWYRQSLGQGLEFLIYFQGNSAPDKSGLPSDRFSAERTGGSVSTLTIQRTQQEDSAVYLCASSVTSGYNEQFFGPGTRLTVL.

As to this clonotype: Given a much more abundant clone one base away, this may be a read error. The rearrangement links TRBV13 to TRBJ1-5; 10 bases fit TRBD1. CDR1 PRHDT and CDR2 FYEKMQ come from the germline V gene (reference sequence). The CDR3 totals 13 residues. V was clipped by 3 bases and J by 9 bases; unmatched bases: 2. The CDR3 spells CASSFGDRGPQHF. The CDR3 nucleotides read TGTGCCAGCAGCTTTGGGGACAGGGGGCCCCAGCATTTT.

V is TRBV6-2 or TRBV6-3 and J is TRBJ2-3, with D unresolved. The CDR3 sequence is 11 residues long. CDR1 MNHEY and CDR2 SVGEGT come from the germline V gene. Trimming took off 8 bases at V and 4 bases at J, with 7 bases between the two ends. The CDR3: CASGIPDTQYF. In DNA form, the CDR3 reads TGTGCCAGCGGGATCCCAGATACGCAGTATTTT.

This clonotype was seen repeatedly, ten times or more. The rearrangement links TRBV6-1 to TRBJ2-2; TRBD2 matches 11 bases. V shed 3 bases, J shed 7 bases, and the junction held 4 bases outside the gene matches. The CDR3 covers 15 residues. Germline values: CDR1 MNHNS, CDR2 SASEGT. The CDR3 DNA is TGTGCCAGCAGTGACTTAGCGGGAGGGTTCGGGGAGCTGTTTTTT. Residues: CASSDLAGGFGELFF.

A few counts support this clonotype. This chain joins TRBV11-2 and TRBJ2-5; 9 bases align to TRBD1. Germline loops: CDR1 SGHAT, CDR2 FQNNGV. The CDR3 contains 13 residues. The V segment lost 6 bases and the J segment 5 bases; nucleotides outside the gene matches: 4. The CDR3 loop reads CASRQGAWETQYF. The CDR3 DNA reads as TGTGCCAGCAGACAGGGGGCCTGGGAGACCCAGTACTTC.

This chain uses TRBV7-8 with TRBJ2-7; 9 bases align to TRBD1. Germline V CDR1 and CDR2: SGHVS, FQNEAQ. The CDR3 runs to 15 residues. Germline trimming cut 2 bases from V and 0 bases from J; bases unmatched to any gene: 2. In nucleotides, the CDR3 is TGTGCCAGCAGCTTACGGGACAGGGACTCCTACGAGCAGTACTTC. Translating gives CASSLRDRDSYEQYF. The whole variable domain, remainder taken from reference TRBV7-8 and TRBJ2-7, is GAGVSQSPRYKVAKRGQDVALRCDPISGHVSLFWYQQALGQGPEFLTYFQNEAQLDKSGLPSDRFFAERPEGSVSTLKIQRTQQEDSAVYLCASSLRDRDSYEQYFGPGTRLTVT.

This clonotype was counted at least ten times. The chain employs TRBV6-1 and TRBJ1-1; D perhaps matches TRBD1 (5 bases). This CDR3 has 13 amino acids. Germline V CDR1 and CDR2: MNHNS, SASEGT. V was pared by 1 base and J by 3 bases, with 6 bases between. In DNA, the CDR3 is TGTGCCAGCAGTGAAGAGGGACACACTGAAGCTTTCTTT. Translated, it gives CASSEEGHTEAFF.

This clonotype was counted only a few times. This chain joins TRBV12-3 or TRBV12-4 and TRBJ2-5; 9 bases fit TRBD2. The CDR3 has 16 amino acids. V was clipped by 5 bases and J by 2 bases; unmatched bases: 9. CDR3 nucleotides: TGTGCCAGCAGTCCCCGGGTAGCGGGGGTTCAAGAGACCCAGTACTTC. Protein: CASSPRVAGVQETQYF.

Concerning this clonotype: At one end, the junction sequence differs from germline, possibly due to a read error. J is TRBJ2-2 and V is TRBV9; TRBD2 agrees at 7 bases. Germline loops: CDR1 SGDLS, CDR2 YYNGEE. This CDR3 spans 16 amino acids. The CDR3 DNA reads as TGTGCCAGCAGCGGACGACTGAGCGGGAACCCCGGGGAGCTGTTTTTT. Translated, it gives CASSGRLSGNPGELFF.

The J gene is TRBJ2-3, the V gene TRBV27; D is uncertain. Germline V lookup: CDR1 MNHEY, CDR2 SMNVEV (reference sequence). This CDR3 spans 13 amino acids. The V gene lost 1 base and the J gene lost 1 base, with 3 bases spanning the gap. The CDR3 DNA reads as TGTGCCAGCAGTTTATTCGGCACAGATACGCAGTATTTT. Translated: CASSLFGTDTQYF.

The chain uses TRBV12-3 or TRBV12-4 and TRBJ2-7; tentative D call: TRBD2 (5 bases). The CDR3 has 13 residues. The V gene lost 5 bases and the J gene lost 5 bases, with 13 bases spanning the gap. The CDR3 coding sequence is TGTGCCAGCAGTCCCACGGGATTCCACGAGCAGTACTTC. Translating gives CASSPTGFHEQYF.

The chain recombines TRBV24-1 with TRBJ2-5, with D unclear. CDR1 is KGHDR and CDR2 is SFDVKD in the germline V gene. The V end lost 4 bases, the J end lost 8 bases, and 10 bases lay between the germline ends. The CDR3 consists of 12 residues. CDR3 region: CATSDPGGTQYF. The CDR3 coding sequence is TGTGCCACCAGTGACCCCGGTGGAACCCAGTACTTC.

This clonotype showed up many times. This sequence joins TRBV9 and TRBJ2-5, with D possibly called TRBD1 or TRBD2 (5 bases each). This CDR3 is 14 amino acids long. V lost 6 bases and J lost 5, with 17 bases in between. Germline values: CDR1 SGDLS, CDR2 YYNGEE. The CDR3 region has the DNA TGTGCCAGCACGGGGACCGTGGGCCCCGAGACCCAGTACTTC. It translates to CASTGTVGPETQYF.

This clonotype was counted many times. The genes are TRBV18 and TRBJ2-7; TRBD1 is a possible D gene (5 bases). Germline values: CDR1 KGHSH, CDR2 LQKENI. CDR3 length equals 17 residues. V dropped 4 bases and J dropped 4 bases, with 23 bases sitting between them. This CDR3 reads CASSRTNLRTLVYEQYF. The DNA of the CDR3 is TGTGCCAGCTCACGCACAAACCTCCGGACACTTGTTTACGAGCAGTACTTC.